These 26 T cell receptor beta chains were all obtained from the same sample, sequenced in a study of blood T cell repertoires in COVID-19. Generated by immunoSEQ multiplex PCR, the TCRdb table keeps only in-frame clones and is missing some. The repertoire holds under 170,000 clones, 65% to 90% seen once, with roughly 3% in the top ten. Sequencing used peripheral blood. These receptor sequences come from a man between 70 and 80 years old with acute or convalescent COVID-19.

The chain uses TRBV2 and TRBJ1-1; 8 nucleotides line up with TRBD1. After removal of 2 bases from V and 2 bases from J, the junction contained 4 bases not matched to a gene. Germline loops: CDR1 SNHLY, CDR2 FYNNEI. This CDR3 has 15 amino acids. CDR3 loop: CASSEPTGGNTEAFF. The DNA of the CDR3 is TGTGCCAGCAGTGAACCTACAGGGGGAAACACTGAAGCTTTCTTT.

The V gene is TRBV5-1, the J gene TRBJ2-1; D gene unclear. The CDR3 totals 21 residues. V shed 0 bases and J shed 0 bases, with 25 bases lying between them. The germline V gene encodes CDR1 SGHRS and CDR2 YFSETQ. This CDR3 reads CASSLGGPLRPSRSSYNEQFF. Written as DNA, the CDR3 is TGCGCCAGCAGCTTGGGTGGCCCCCTTCGGCCCAGCCGGAGCTCCTACAATGAGCAGTTCTTC.

The J gene is TRBJ2-5, the V gene TRBV5-5; D possibly corresponds to TRBD2 (5 bases). From germline, CDR1 is SGHKS and CDR2 YYEKEE (reference sequence). Trimming removed 2 bases from V and 5 bases from J, with 13 bases in between. The CDR3 covers 14 residues. The CDR3 sequence: CASSFRERDETQYF. CDR3 in DNA: TGTGCCAGCAGCTTTCGAGAGAGGGATGAGACCCAGTACTTC.

The rearrangement uses TRBV30 and TRBJ2-3, with D perhaps TRBD2 (6 bases). Deletions cut 0 bases from V and 5 bases from J, with 9 bases between. CDR1 and CDR2 (germline): GTSNPN, SVGIG (reference sequence). This CDR3 has 13 residues. CDR3 nucleotide sequence: TGTGCCTGGAGTGTACAAGCGGGAGATACGCAGTATTTT. Translation: CAWSVQAGDTQYF. The full variable domain, its missing parts supplied by reference TRBV30 and TRBJ2-3, is SQTIHQWPATLVQPVGSPLSLECTVEGTSNPNLYWYRQAAGRGLQLLFYSVGIGQISSEVPQNLSASRPQDRQFILSSKKLLLSDSGFYLCAWSVQAGDTQYFGPGTRLTVL.

Only one count was recorded for this clone. J is TRBJ1-5 and V is TRBV25-1, with TRBD1 matching over 9 bases. Germline-derived CDR1 and CDR2 are MGHDK and SYGVNS. CDR3 length: 15 residues. Trimming took 3 bases from V and 1 from J; bases not matched to a gene: 1. CDR3 amino acids: CASSEGTGSNQPQHF. CDR3 DNA sequence: TGTGCCAGCAGTGAGGGGACAGGGAGCAATCAGCCCCAGCATTTT.

The CDR3 sequence: CASSQVRGLGEQYF. DNA of the CDR3: TGTGCCAGCAGCCAAGTTCGAGGGTTGGGCGAGCAGTACTTC. This chain uses TRBV4-2 with TRBJ2-7; weak D call: TRBD2 (5 bases). The germline V gene has CDR1 LGHNA and CDR2 YNFKEQ. The CDR3 extends over 14 amino acids. V was clipped by 1 base and J by 6 bases, with 13 bases between them.

The V and J genes are TRBV7-3 and TRBJ2-1, with TRBD1 identical over 8 bases. CDR1 and CDR2 from the germline V gene are SGHTA and FQGTGA. The CDR3 has 18 residues. Trimming took 2 bases from V and 8 from J; bases not matched to a gene: 17. For the CDR3, the DNA is TGTGCCAGCAGCTTACGGGCTCACTTTGGACAGGGTCGGGATGAGCAGTTCTTC. Amino acids: CASSLRAHFGQGRDEQFF. The whole variable domain, remainder taken from reference TRBV7-3 and TRBJ2-1, is GAGVSQTPSNKVTEKGKYVELRCDPISGHTALYWYRQSLGQGPEFLIYFQGTGAADDSGLPNDRFFAVRPEGSVSTLKIQRTERGDSAVYLCASSLRAHFGQGRDEQFFGPGTRLTVL.

The J gene is TRBJ2-7, the V gene TRBV14, with D maybe TRBD2 (6 bases). CDR1 is SGHDN and CDR2 is FVKESK in the germline V gene. The CDR3 totals 15 residues. V dropped 3 bases and J dropped 1 base, with 13 bases sitting between them. CDR3 sequence: CASSQGGDSSYEQYF. The CDR3 DNA sequence: TGTGCCAGCAGCCAGGGCGGGGACTCTTCCTACGAGCAGTACTTC. The variable domain in full, completed from reference TRBV14 and TRBJ2-7, reads EAGVTQFPSHSVIEKGQTVTLRCDPISGHDNLYWYRRVMGKEIKFLLHFVKESKQDESGMPNNRFLAERTGGTYSTLKVQPAELEDSGVYFCASSQGGDSSYEQYFGPGTRLTVT.

The V call is TRBV5-4, the J call TRBJ2-2, with D tentatively TRBD1 (5 bases). With 0 bases removed from V and 7 bases from J, the gap between germline ends came to 13 bases. Germline CDR1 and CDR2: SGHNT and YYREEE (reference sequence). CDR3 length equals 15 residues. The CDR3 sequence: CASSLEGASGGELFF. The CDR3 DNA reads as TGTGCCAGCAGCTTGGAAGGGGCTTCGGGCGGGGAGCTGTTTTTT. Complete variable domain (other parts from reference TRBV5-4 and TRBJ2-2): ETGVTQSPTHLIKTRGQQVTLRCSSQSGHNTVSWYQQALGQGPQFIFQYYREEENGRGNFPPRFSGLQFPNYSSELNVNALELDDSALYLCASSLEGASGGELFFGEGSRLTVL.

The chain uses TRBV5-8 and TRBJ2-2; no firm D call. CDR1 is SGHTS, CDR2 YDEGEE, per germline. This CDR3 comprises 12 residues. The V and J ends lost 4 bases and 7 bases respectively, with 8 bases between them. CDR3: CASSPFIGELFF. The CDR3 region has the DNA TGTGCCAGCAGCCCGTTTATCGGGGAGCTGTTTTTT.

The V gene is TRBV5-1, the J gene TRBJ2-7; D may be TRBD2 (6 bases). This CDR3 is built from 15 residues. The V end was cut by 1 base, the J end by 1 base, with 12 bases between. Germline V gene sequence: CDR1 SGHRS, CDR2 YFSETQ. This CDR3 is CASSLFGGESYEQYF. Written as DNA, the CDR3 is TGCGCCAGCAGCTTGTTCGGGGGAGAATCCTACGAGCAGTACTTC.

The chain employs TRBV11-2 and TRBJ2-1; a weak D match, TRBD2 (6 bases). V was cut by 0 bases and J by 10 bases, with 13 bases left in between. Germline CDR1 is SGHAT and CDR2 is FQNNGV. The CDR3 is made up of 14 amino acids. The CDR3 loop is CASSLDRLALEQFF. Written as DNA, the CDR3 is TGTGCCAGCAGCTTAGATCGGCTAGCGCTCGAGCAGTTCTTC.

The chain uses TRBV20-1 and TRBJ2-5; D gene unclear. Between the trimmed V and J ends, which lost 3 bases and 5 bases, there was a span of 4 bases. The length of the CDR3 is 10 residues. Germline V lookup: CDR1 DFQATT, CDR2 SNEGSKA (reference sequence). The CDR3 reads CSASSETQYF. CDR3 DNA: TGCAGTGCTAGTTCGGAGACCCAGTACTTC.

Concerning this clone: Different DNA sequences within this sample yield the same CDR3. The chain couples TRBV6-5 to TRBJ2-7; tentative D call: TRBD2 (6 bases). Germline loops: CDR1 MNHEY, CDR2 SVGAGI. This CDR3 comprises 14 residues. Trimming pared 6 bases from V and 0 bases from J, leaving 12 bases between. The CDR3 reads CASRPSGSSYEQYF. The CDR3 nucleotides read TGTGCCAGCAGACCTTCCGGGAGCTCCTACGAGCAGTACTTC.

This clone has just a few counts. V is TRBV7-9 and J is TRBJ1-2; D might be TRBD1 (5 bases). Trimming removed 1 base at V and 6 bases at J, with 12 bases between. This CDR3 is built from 14 residues. Germline CDR1 and CDR2: SEHNR and FQNEAQ (reference sequence). The CDR3 nucleotides read TGTGCCAGCAGCTTAGGCCAGGGTGTGGATGGCTACACCTTC. Translating gives CASSLGQGVDGYTF.

Only one count was recorded for this clone. The chain joins TRBV7-3 to TRBJ2-1; TRBD2 aligns across 8 bases. The CDR3 spans 17 residues. Per the germline V gene, CDR1 is SGHTA and CDR2 is FQGTGA. J lost 7 bases, V lost 0 bases, and 11 bases had no gene match. In DNA form, the CDR3 reads TGTGCCAGCAGCTTAACGGGAGGCGCGGGAGGTTTGAATGAGCAGTTCTTC. It codes for CASSLTGGAGGLNEQFF.

The chain combines TRBV5-6 with TRBJ1-2; tentative D call: TRBD1 (5 bases). Germline V CDR1 and CDR2: SGHDT, YYEEEE. This CDR3 spans 15 amino acids. V gave up 0 bases and J gave up 4 bases, with 13 bases separating them. The CDR3 reads CASSLAGVMGYGYTF. CDR3 bases: TGTGCCAGCAGCTTGGCGGGGGTGATGGGCTATGGCTACACCTTC.

This chain joins TRBV19 and TRBJ2-3, with a tentative D call TRBD2 (5 bases). The germline gives CDR1 LNHDA, CDR2 SQIVND (reference sequence). This CDR3 has 16 amino acids. Trimming stripped 6 bases from V and 3 bases from J, with 19 bases between. DNA for the CDR3: TGTGCCAGTAGAGAGGCGGGTACTCTCTTTACAGATACGCAGTATTTT. Its protein is CASREAGTLFTDTQYF. The full variable domain, in which reference TRBV19 and TRBJ2-3 provide the parts outside the CDR3, is DGGITQSPKYLFRKEGQNVTLSCEQNLNHDAMYWYRQDPGQGLRLIYYSQIVNDFQKGDIAEGYSVSREKKESFPLTVTSAQKNPTAFYLCASREAGTLFTDTQYFGPGTRLTVL.

The rearrangement uses TRBV6-2 or TRBV6-3 and TRBJ2-2; TRBD2 matches 8 bases. Looked up from germline, CDR1 is MNHEY and CDR2 is SVGEGT. The CDR3 sequence is 17 residues long. V lost 2 bases, J lost 3 bases, and 8 bases stayed unmatched. The CDR3 reads CASSYMRGEVYTGELFF. CDR3 coding DNA: TGTGCCAGCAGTTACATGCGGGGGGAGGTATACACCGGGGAGCTGTTTTTT.

This clone was picked up one time. The chain employs TRBV7-2 and TRBJ2-7; 7 bases align to TRBD1. CDR3 length: 15 amino acids. The J segment lost 6 bases and the V segment lost 5 bases, leaving 13 bases of the junction unmatched. Germline V gene lookup returns CDR1 SGHTA and CDR2 FQGNSA. CDR3 in DNA: TGTGCCAGCAGCCTCAACGCCAGGGGGAGCAGCGAGCAGTACTTC. Its protein product is CASSLNARGSSEQYF.

The chain employs TRBV6-2 or TRBV6-3 and TRBJ1-2, with D unclear. V was cut by 3 bases and J by 2 bases, with 7 bases left in between. Per germline, CDR1 MNHEY and CDR2 SVGEGT. The CDR3 covers 13 residues. This CDR3 is CASSYRVNYGYTF. In nucleotides, the CDR3 is TGTGCCAGCAGTTATCGGGTAAACTATGGCTACACCTTC.

V is TRBV7-2 and J is TRBJ1-1, with no clear D. This CDR3 comprises 16 residues. V was clipped by 0 bases and J by 2 bases, with 13 bases between them. Germline values: CDR1 SGHTA, CDR2 FQGNSA. CDR3: CASSLAQVNGNTEAFF. The CDR3 nucleotides read TGTGCCAGCAGCTTAGCGCAAGTGAACGGTAACACTGAAGCTTTCTTT.

The chain joins TRBV5-4 to TRBJ1-5; 7 nucleotides match TRBD1. Germline V lookup: CDR1 SGHNT, CDR2 YYREEE (reference sequence). The length of the CDR3 is 15 residues. With V trimmed by 4 bases and J by 6 bases, 10 bases remained unmatched. The CDR3 DNA sequence: TGTGCCAGCAGCCCGGGCAGGGGGTCGGGTCAGCCCCAGCATTTT. Translation: CASSPGRGSGQPQHF.

The V gene is TRBV3-1 (or the pseudogene TRBV3-2), the J gene TRBJ1-6, with 12 bases lining up with TRBD1. The CDR3 totals 15 residues. CDR1 and CDR2 (germline): LGHDT, YNNKEL (reference sequence). J gave up 10 bases and V 3 bases, and 4 bases lay outside the gene matches. The CDR3 region is CASSHRDRGQSPLHF. CDR3 coding DNA: TGTGCCAGCAGCCACCGGGACAGGGGGCAATCACCCCTCCACTTT.

This clone was detected only once. CDR3 residues: CASSLVGTSGRIEQFF. CDR3 sequence (DNA): TGTGCCAGCAGCTTAGTTGGGACTAGCGGGAGGATTGAGCAGTTCTTC. The chain combines TRBV7-2 with TRBJ2-1; 15 bases fit TRBD2. The ends lost 1 base at V and 9 bases at J; junction bases unmatched: 4. Germline CDR1 is SGHTA and CDR2 is FQGNSA. This CDR3 has 16 amino acids.

The chain couples TRBV28 to TRBJ1-2; 10 nucleotides agree with TRBD1. The CDR3 is 15 amino acids. Germline CDR1 is MDHEN and CDR2 is SYDVKM. With V trimmed by 5 bases and J by 7 bases, 10 bases remained unmatched. CDR3: CASSPPTGGASGYTF. The CDR3 DNA reads TGTGCCAGCAGTCCCCCGACAGGGGGCGCATCTGGCTACACCTTC.